The present T cell receptor beta chain was sequenced within a study of cytomegalovirus exposure and HLA in healthy donors. Each donor's status was that of a healthy bone marrow donor. The ends lost 1 base at V and 2 bases at J; junction bases unmatched: 5. CDR1 and CDR2 (germline): LNHDA, SQIVND (reference sequence). This CDR3 has 17 amino acids. PCR primers comprised 60 Vbeta and 13 Jbeta primers. Sequencing was performed with immunoSEQ multiplex PCR; in TCRdb, only in-frame clones are kept and a portion is missing. The profile shows about 190,000 clones, over 70% of them singletons. Source material: PBMCs. The chain recombines TRBV19 with TRBJ2-1, with 10 positions matching TRBD2. This receptor was taken from a woman in her late teens or twenties in good health and CMV-seronegative. In DNA form, the CDR3 reads TGTGCCAGTAGTATAGGGCTAGCGGGGGCCACCTACAATGAGCAGTTCTTC. It specifies CASSIGLAGATYNEQFF.